This TCR beta chain came from a study of CD8+ T cells in alopecia areata (dated by TCRdb to the late 2010s). With respect to the entire study: Treated patients were enrolled in an open-label pilot trial of oral tofacitinib, 5 to 10 mg twice daily, for moderate-to-severe alopecia areata. immunoSEQ multiplex PCR using 35 Vbeta forward primers and 13 Jbeta reverse primers was used to amplify TCRbeta CDR3 regions. For the treated patients, the SALT score, which quantifies what percentage of scalp surface area is affected, served as the measure of disease severity. Human TCRbeta sequencing covered scalp tissue and sorted CD4+ and CD8+ peripheral blood T cells from patchy and totalis/universalis alopecia areata patients and healthy controls. To study T cell clonal expansion in alopecia areata, the researchers applied high-throughput TCRbeta sequencing to both the C3H/HeJ mouse model and human patients. Scalp clonality was compared among normal scalp (n=4), patchy alopecia areata scalp (n=8), and alopecia totalis/universalis scalp (n=8). Patients received tofacitinib for 6 to 18 months and were then followed off drug for 6 months to check for delayed response and recurrence. Tofacitinib-treated patients had biopsies at baseline and at 4 and 24 weeks of treatment, with a later scalp biopsy in several patients. RNA was obtained with the PAXgene miRNA kit for fixed scalp, the miRNeasy kit for PBMCs, and the RNeasy kit for mouse skin. The investigation overall reported the following: Unlike mouse skin, where gammadelta T cells dominate, normal human skin contains resident alphabeta T cells that get sequenced too, which complicates analysis of the scalp TCR repertoire. Scalp clonality and the number of expanded CD8+ clones among the top 100 scalp clones were significantly decreased by tofacitinib. Compared with normal scalp, lesional scalp had higher clonality and more expanded CD8+ clones, particularly in alopecia totalis/universalis, a pattern that suggests antigenic drive. Compared with mice, TCR sequences shared between patients were less clear, possibly partly because of HLA diversity across the patient population. During tofacitinib treatment, many expanded lesional clones remained in scalp and blood, and this persistence may partly explain relapse after treatment is stopped. Because the treated cohort was small and included a single nonresponder, larger studies are needed to assess links between baseline CD8+ expansion and response.

CDR1 and CDR2, looked up from the germline V gene (reference sequence), are GTSNPN and SVGIG. Relative to germline, V is 0 bases shorter and J is 1 base shorter, with 5 bases between their ends. The CDR3 runs 13 residues from the cysteine to the phenylalanine. The entry retains the CDR3 DNA only, 39 bases that are in frame from base 1. The sample's time point label, in plain terms: less than five weeks on oral tofacitinib. What this sample's treatment or condition label stands for: oral pan-JAK inhibitor, 5-10 mg twice daily. Lesional scalp punch biopsies and peripheral blood were collected from alopecia areata patients. PBMCs were separated by density centrifugation and stained for CD3, CD4 and CD8, after which CD4+ and CD8+ T cells were sorted on a FACSAria. About this clone: Its recognized antigen is unknown. Nothing much larger sits one base from this clone, and base qualities are not available.

The method behind the library was the immunoSEQ multiplex PCR assay. RNA was extracted from all samples and reverse transcribed into cDNA, which served as template for TCR sequencing. SuperScript III was used for first-strand cDNA synthesis, primed with a 2:1 mix of oligo-dT and random hexamers. A synthetic immune receptor repertoire was used to assess amplification bias, and residual bias was removed computationally. In the original analysis: Raw reads were preprocessed for error removal, and CDR3 was defined according to IMGT conventions as running from the conserved cysteine to phenylalanine. Clonality was calculated as 1 minus Shannon entropy normalized by log2 of the number of productive unique TCRs. Whether each scalp clone was CD4 or CD8 was inferred by checking scalp TCRbeta sequences against the CD4 and CD8 repertoires from sorted blood. The immuneACCESS repertoire file appears here via TCRdb, limited to in-frame rearrangements. These files lack a portion of the clones; in checked studies, under half of the deficit traces to unresolved V genes, and the cause of the others is not known. V and J calls and clone size follow that table, whereas D and trimming were derived from the DNA. The sample includes under 250,000 clones, with around three fifths observed a single time. 1.6% of the sample belongs to the ten largest clones.

This TCR was recovered from a human donor with alopecia areata. Source: CD4+ T cells sorted from blood, taken at week 4, from a patient treated with tofacitinib. Rearrangement joined TRBV30 to TRBJ2-3; a confident D gene designation cannot be given. Read as DNA, the sequence is TGTGCCTGGAGTGTAATGCGCACAGATACGCAGTATTTT. Translation gives CAWSVMRTDTQYF.